A selection of T cell receptor beta chains follows, all from one sample in a study of blood T cells in healthy people across ages. MiXCR, applied by TCRdb to the 5' RACE reads, yields one record per CDR3 protein. The table has about 780,000 distinct CDR3 sequences, about 42% seen once. Sequenced input: blood. These receptors were obtained from an elderly man in good health. The CDR3 runs from the conserved cysteine through the conserved F or W. Fields, in order: D gene, J gene, V gene, clone size, CDR3 protein, CDR3 DNA. A D gene is named only where the DNA matches it firmly. The size entry is marked missing in some rows and otherwise reads once, few, many or a size class.

D: TRBD2; J: TRBJ2-7; V: TRBV12-3/TRBV12-4; size: .; CDR3: CASSLGLRTSGSRTEQYF; DNA: TGTGCCAGCAGTTTAGGACTCAGGACTAGCGGGAGCAGGACTGAGCAGTACTTC
D: .; J: TRBJ2-7; V: TRBV10-3; size: .; CDR3: CAISESGTATYEQYF; DNA: TGTGCCATCAGTGAGTCCGGGACCGCGACCTACGAGCAGTACTTC
D: .; J: TRBJ2-5; V: TRBV6-6; size: many; CDR3: CASSNHPGETQYF; DNA: TGTGCCAGCAGTAACCACCCGGGGGAGACCCAGTACTTC
D: .; J: TRBJ2-1; V: TRBV6-5; size: few; CDR3: CASSYSKWNEQFF; DNA: TGTGCCAGCAGTTACTCTAAGTGGAATGAGCAGTTCTTC
D: TRBD2; J: TRBJ2-1; V: TRBV20-1; size: .; CDR3: CSASIVRAGASYNEQFF; DNA: TGCAGTGCTAGTATTGTTCGAGCGGGAGCCTCCTACAATGAGCAGTTCTTC
D: .; J: TRBJ1-2; V: TRBV29-1; size: .; CDR3: CSVDVWTAENYGYTF; DNA: TGCAGCGTTGATGTGTGGACAGCCGAAAACTATGGCTACACCTTC
D: .; J: TRBJ2-1; V: TRBV27; size: .; CDR3: CASRQTGGGDSSYNEQFF; DNA: TGTGCCAGCAGGCAAACAGGGGGGGGGGATAGCTCCTACAATGAGCAGTTCTTC
D: .; J: TRBJ2-7; V: TRBV5-4; size: .; CDR3: CASSLWDTSYEQYF; DNA: TGTGCCAGCAGCTTATGGGACACTTCCTACGAGCAGTACTTC
D: .; J: TRBJ1-1; V: TRBV5-6; size: .; CDR3: CASSLDLGANTEAFF; DNA: TGCGCCAGCAGCTTGGATCTTGGGGCAAACACTGAAGCTTTCTTT
D: TRBD2; J: TRBJ2-1; V: TRBV27; size: .; CDR3: CASSLGGWEGSYNEQFF; DNA: TGTGCCAGCAGTTTAGGGGGGTGGGAGGGCTCCTACAATGAGCAGTTCTTC
D: .; J: TRBJ2-3; V: TRBV20-1; size: .; CDR3: CSARRGREITDTQYF; DNA: TGCAGTGCTAGGAGGGGGCGGGAGATCACAGATACGCAGTATTTT
D: .; J: TRBJ2-5; V: TRBV7-2; size: .; CDR3: CASSLDLRKTQYF; DNA: TGTGCCAGCAGCTTAGATCTTAGGAAGACCCAGTACTTC
D: .; J: TRBJ2-5; V: TRBV2; size: once; CDR3: CASSEGVGLETQYF; DNA: TGTGCCAGCAGTGAAGGGGTTGGACTAGAGACCCAGTACTTC
D: .; J: TRBJ1-2; V: TRBV2; size: .; CDR3: CASSIIQVSNYGYTF; DNA: TGTGCCAGCAGTATAATACAGGTTTCTAACTATGGCTACACCTTC
D: TRBD2; J: TRBJ2-1; V: TRBV19; size: .; CDR3: CATTPGLAGSYNEQFF; DNA: TGTGCCACCACTCCGGGACTAGCGGGCTCCTACAATGAGCAGTTCTTC
D: TRBD1; J: TRBJ2-3; V: TRBV29-1; size: few; CDR3: CSVERDRADTQYF; DNA: TGCAGCGTTGAAAGGGACAGGGCTGATACGCAGTATTTT